Below are 22 T cell receptor beta chains sequenced from a single sample in a study of blood T cells in healthy people across ages. Primers used in a second PCR of about 7 to 11 cycles were a sample-barcoded 5' primer and a J-beta primer mix. TCRdb reanalysed the 5' RACE reads using MiXCR and keeps one entry per CDR3 protein. The table records around 820,000 distinct CDR3 sequences, approximately 25% of them present only once. These records were also assigned to another study, of T cells of mothers and their children.

The sequenced sample was blood. These receptors came from a boy aged 5-17 years in good health.

The chain links TRBV7-2 to TRBJ1-1; no firm D call. V lost 4 bases and J 4 bases, leaving 13 bases between the germline ends. The CDR3 runs 14 residues. Germline-derived CDR1 and CDR2 are SGHTA and FQGNSA. CDR3 residues: CASSSQGWGTEAFF. The CDR3 bases are TGTGCCAGCAGCTCCCAAGGATGGGGCACTGAAGCTTTCTTT.

On this clonotype itself: One junction end disagrees with the germline gene, perhaps due to a read error. This chain connects TRBV29-1 to TRBJ2-1; tentative D call: TRBD2 (6 bases). Germline assignment: CDR1 SQVTM and CDR2 ANQGSEA. CDR3 length equals 13 residues. DNA for the CDR3: TGTGCCCTGGGACCCGGGGACTGGAATGAGCAGTTCTTC. This codes for CALGPGDWNEQFF.

The J gene is TRBJ2-6, the V gene TRBV20-1; D perhaps matches TRBD1 (5 bases). The CDR3 runs to 18 residues. Germline CDR1 and CDR2: DFQATT and SNEGSKA (reference sequence). V lost 4 bases and J lost 1, with 20 bases in between. CDR3 residues: CSATPGLTSRSGANVLTF. The CDR3 nucleotides are TGCAGTGCTACCCCAGGGCTAACAAGTCGTTCTGGGGCCAACGTCCTGACTTTC.

This clonotype was found a few times. This rearrangement joins TRBV2 to TRBJ2-6; 9 nucleotides agree with TRBD1. Per the germline V gene, CDR1 is SNHLY and CDR2 is FYNNEI. The CDR3 is 16 residues long. V lost 2 bases, J lost 3 bases, and 2 bases stayed unmatched. The CDR3 is CASSERTGVGANVLTF. The DNA of the CDR3 is TGTGCCAGCAGTGAAAGGACAGGGGTTGGGGCCAACGTCCTGACTTTC.

This chain uses TRBV2 with TRBJ2-2; 9 nucleotides agree with TRBD1. The CDR3 consists of 15 residues. Germline lookup yields CDR1 SNHLY and CDR2 FYNNEI. With 6 bases clipped from V and 3 bases from J, the junction kept 5 bases outside the gene matches. The CDR3 spells CASREGQGYTGELFF. In nucleotides, the CDR3 is TGTGCCAGCAGGGAGGGACAGGGATACACCGGGGAGCTGTTTTTT.

This chain uses TRBV6-5 with TRBJ2-1; 8 bases are a match to TRBD2. The CDR3 extends over 17 amino acids. Looked up from germline, CDR1 is MNHEY and CDR2 is SVGAGI. J was trimmed by 0 bases and V by 2 bases; bases with no gene match: 6. CDR3 protein: CASSYGLASGSYNEQFF. The CDR3 coding sequence is TGTGCCAGCAGTTACGGACTAGCATCGGGCTCCTACAATGAGCAGTTCTTC.

The chain couples TRBV7-2 to TRBJ2-5; possibly TRBD2 for D (6 bases). The DNA end lines up better with TRBJ2-7; the J call may be wrong. The CDR3 length is 15 residues. Germline CDR1 reads SGHTA; CDR2 reads FQGNSA. The CDR3 DNA follows: TGTGCCAGCAGCTTAGGGGCGGGATGGTCCTACGAGCAGTACTTC. The encoded protein is CASSLGAGWSYEQYF.

The rearrangement uses TRBV5-1 and TRBJ2-7, with TRBD2 identical over 9 bases. Germline CDR1 SGHRS, CDR2 YFSETQ. The ends lost 4 bases at V and 2 bases at J; junction bases unmatched: 7. This CDR3 is built from 15 residues. CDR3 sequence (DNA): TGCGCCAGCAGCCGACTAGCGGATGAGACCTACGAGCAGTACTTC. It is translated as CASSRLADETYEQYF.

The rearrangement uses TRBV9 and TRBJ1-5, with 9 positions matching TRBD1. The CDR3 loop spans 16 amino acids. V trimming: 2 bases; J trimming: 3 bases; junction bases outside the gene matches: 6. The V gene's germline CDR1 is SGDLS and CDR2 YYNGEE. This CDR3 reads CASSVGTGPDNQPQHF. CDR3 nucleotide sequence: TGTGCCAGCAGCGTTGGGACAGGGCCCGACAATCAGCCCCAGCATTTT. The full variable domain, with the rest looked up from reference TRBV9 and TRBJ1-5, is DSGVTQTPKHLITATGQRVTLRCSPRSGDLSVYWYQQSLDQGLQFLIQYYNGEERAKGNILERFSAQQFPDLHSELNLSSLELGDSALYFCASSVGTGPDNQPQHFGDGTRLSIL.

The sample holds many counts of this clonotype. The chain links TRBV7-8 to TRBJ1-6, with D possibly TRBD1 on 6 matching bases. The CDR3 runs 15 residues. Germline lookup yields CDR1 SGHVS and CDR2 FQNEAQ. Trimming took 8 bases from V and 3 from J, leaving 14 bases between them. The CDR3 loop reads CASGGGTDYNSPLHF. The DNA for the CDR3 is TGTGCCAGCGGAGGGGGGACGGACTATAATTCACCCCTCCACTTT.

This rearrangement joins TRBV15 to TRBJ2-5; no clear D gene. Germline V CDR1 and CDR2: LNHNV, YYDKDF (reference sequence). Trimming shortened V by 0 bases and J by 7 bases, and 15 bases separated the two germline ends. The CDR3 has 15 residues. The CDR3 DNA is TGTGCCACCAGCAGAGATTTGGCCCAAATGGGGACCCAGTACTTC. Its translation: CATSRDLAQMGTQYF. Supplemented by reference TRBV15 and TRBJ2-5, the full variable domain reads DAMVIQNPRYQVTQFGKPVTLSCSQTLNHNVMYWYQQKSSQAPKLLFHYYDKDFNNEADTPDNFQSRRPNTSFCFLDIRSPGLGDTAMYLCATSRDLAQMGTQYFGPGTRLLVL.

The chain recombines TRBV12-3 or TRBV12-4 with TRBJ2-4; tentative D call: TRBD2 (6 bases). Trimming shortened V by 5 bases and J by 6 bases, and 14 bases separated the two germline ends. The CDR3 spans 14 residues. The CDR3: CASSDSGKGNIQYF. The CDR3 DNA sequence: TGTGCCAGCAGTGATAGCGGAAAGGGAAACATTCAGTACTTC.

This chain connects TRBV29-1 to TRBJ2-3; the match to TRBD2 covers 15 bases. The V segment lost 0 bases and the J segment 4 bases; nucleotides outside the gene matches: 8. The CDR3 contains 18 residues. Germline values: CDR1 SQVTM, CDR2 ANQGSEA. The CDR3 reads CSVEDGTSGGWVADTQYF. The CDR3 coding sequence is TGCAGCGTTGAAGACGGGACTAGCGGGGGGTGGGTTGCAGATACGCAGTATTTT.

The chain carries TRBV20-1 and TRBJ2-1, with D perhaps matching TRBD2 (6 bases). This CDR3 has 12 residues. Trimming took 3 bases from V and 8 from J, leaving 11 bases between them. Germline V gene lookup returns CDR1 DFQATT and CDR2 SNEGSKA (reference sequence). The CDR3 reads CSASSGSDEQFF. The CDR3 bases are TGCAGTGCTAGCTCCGGGAGCGATGAGCAGTTCTTC.

The chain couples TRBV11-1 to TRBJ2-1, with a possible D match to TRBD1 (6 bases). Looked up from germline, CDR1 is SGHAT and CDR2 is FQDESV (reference sequence). Trimming left V 1 base short and J 5 bases short, with 12 bases between. The CDR3 spans 15 residues. The CDR3 protein is CASSLGNRAHNEQFF. The DNA of the CDR3 is TGTGCCAGCAGCTTAGGGAACAGGGCCCACAATGAGCAGTTCTTC. Drawing the rest from reference TRBV11-1 and TRBJ2-1, the complete variable domain is EAEVAQSPRYKITEKSQAVAFWCDPISGHATLYWYRQILGQGPELLVQFQDESVVDDSQLPKDRFSAERLKGVDSTLKIQPAELGDSAMYLCASSLGNRAHNEQFFGPGTRLTVL.

This clonotype showed up just a few times. V usage is TRBV5-1 and J usage is TRBJ1-2; D may be TRBD1 (6 bases). The CDR3 has 15 amino acids. The V and J ends lost 4 bases and 3 bases respectively, with 16 bases between them. Germline assignment: CDR1 SGHRS and CDR2 YFSETQ. The CDR3 bases are TGCGCCAGCAGCCTAGAGACAGCAGGGGACTATGGCTACACCTTC. As protein: CASSLETAGDYGYTF. Full variable domain (outside the CDR3, taken from reference TRBV5-1 and TRBJ1-2): KAGVTQTPRYLIKTRGQQVTLSCSPISGHRSVSWYQQTPGQGLQFLFEYFSETQRNKGNFPGRFSGRQFSNSRSEMNVSTLELGDSALYLCASSLETAGDYGYTFGSGTRLTVV.

This clonotype was counted ten times or more. V and J are TRBV7-2 and TRBJ2-5; no clear D gene. This CDR3 is 11 amino acids long. The germline V gene encodes CDR1 SGHTA and CDR2 FQGNSA. V was pared by 5 bases and J by 3 bases, with 4 bases between. This CDR3 reads CASSPKETQYF. CDR3 DNA: TGTGCCAGCAGCCCGAAAGAGACCCAGTACTTC.

There are a few counts of this clonotype. This chain's CDR3 is CASQDRGTEAFF. The CDR3 coding sequence is TGTGCCAGCCAAGACCGGGGCACTGAAGCTTTCTTT. The V call is TRBV27, the J call TRBJ1-1; no reliable D call. Trimming removed 8 bases from V and 4 bases from J, with 11 bases in between. The CDR3 length is 12 residues. The germline V gene has CDR1 MNHEY and CDR2 SMNVEV (reference sequence).

The chain couples TRBV27 to TRBJ2-5; 9 bases align to TRBD2. CDR1 MNHEY and CDR2 SMNVEV come from the germline V gene (reference sequence). The CDR3 runs to 15 residues. V lost 5 bases to trimming and J lost 3 bases; unmatched junction nucleotides: 7. The CDR3 reads CASSPSGLAEETQYF. CDR3 nucleotide sequence: TGTGCCAGCAGTCCCTCGGGACTAGCCGAAGAGACCCAGTACTTC.

There are a few counts of this clonotype. At one end, the junction sequence differs from germline, possibly due to a read error. The chain carries TRBV28 and TRBJ2-4; D gene ambiguous. The germline gives CDR1 MDHEN, CDR2 SYDVKM. CDR3 length equals 12 residues. This CDR3 is CTSSSARRVRFF. CDR3 DNA sequence: TGTACCAGCAGTTCCGCGAGACGGGTTCGCTTCTTC.

The chain has TRBV29-1 and TRBJ2-5, with D tentatively TRBD1 (5 bases). Judging by the DNA end, TRBJ2-7 fits better; the J call may be wrong. The CDR3 runs to 14 residues. Germline V lookup: CDR1 SQVTM, CDR2 ANQGSEA. CDR3 in DNA: TGCAGCGTTGAAGGAGGAGACAGTTCCTACGAGCAGTACTTC. The encoded protein is CSVEGGDSSYEQYF.

V is TRBV9 and J is TRBJ2-4, with TRBD1 matching over 7 bases. This CDR3 spans 17 amino acids. V lost 1 base, J lost 0 bases, and 7 bases stayed unmatched. In germline, CDR1 is SGDLS, CDR2 YYNGEE. The CDR3 spells CASSVYGAGGAKNIQYF. The CDR3 nucleotides read TGTGCCAGCAGCGTATATGGGGCAGGGGGAGCCAAAAACATTCAGTACTTC.